This T cell receptor beta chain originates from a study of blood T cells in healthy people across ages. Regarding this clonotype: Its cognate antigen is unknown.

With a J-beta primer mix and a sample-barcoded 5' primer, a second PCR ran roughly 6 to 11 cycles. TCRdb ran MiXCR on the 5' RACE reads and lists one entry per CDR3 protein. The table includes 1.5 million to 2 million distinct CDR3 sequences, around 42% detected once. The V gene lost 3 bases and the J gene lost 5 bases, with 11 bases spanning the gap. CDR3 length: 14 amino acids. Germline V gene data show CDR1 as MGHRA and CDR2 as YSYEKL. Regarding the study as a whole: Diversity of TCR beta per million T cells declined in a roughly linear way with age.

Sequenced: blood. This rearrangement joins TRBV4-1 to TRBJ2-1; perhaps TRBD1 as D (5 bases). The clonotype comes from a human donor in good health. CDR3 sequence reads: CASSHPGIHNEQFF. In DNA form, the CDR3 reads TGCGCCAGCAGCCACCCAGGGATCCACAATGAGCAGTTCTTC.